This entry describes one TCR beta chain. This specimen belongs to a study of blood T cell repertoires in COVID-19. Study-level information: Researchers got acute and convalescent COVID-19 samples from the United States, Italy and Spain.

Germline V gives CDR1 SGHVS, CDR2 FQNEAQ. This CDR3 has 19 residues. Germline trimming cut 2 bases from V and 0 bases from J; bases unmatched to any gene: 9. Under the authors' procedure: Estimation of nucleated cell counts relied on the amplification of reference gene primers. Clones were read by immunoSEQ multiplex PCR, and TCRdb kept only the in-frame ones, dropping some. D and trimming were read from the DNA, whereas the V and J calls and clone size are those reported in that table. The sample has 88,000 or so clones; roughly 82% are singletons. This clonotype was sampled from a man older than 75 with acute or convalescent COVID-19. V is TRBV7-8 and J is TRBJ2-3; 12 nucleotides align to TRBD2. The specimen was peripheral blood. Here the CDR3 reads CASSLRLAGAATSTDTQYF. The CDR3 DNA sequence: TGTGCCAGCAGCTTAAGACTAGCGGGGGCCGCAACTAGCACAGATACGCAGTATTTT.